These T cell receptor beta chains were read from a single sample in a study of molecular identifiers for immune sequencing clone quantification. TCRdb independently ran MiXCR on the PCR reads; one entry per CDR3 protein. The sample includes about 86,000 distinct CDR3 sequences, 25% of them seen just once. Specimen: naive CD8+ T cells from blood, with Jurkat cell RNA spiked in. These receptors came from a human donor in good health. Some libraries in this study had Jurkat cell RNA spiked in. Both conserved end residues are part of each CDR3. D genes are given only for firm matches. Clone size, where shown, is once, few, many, or a class for clones that have expanded.

V gene,J gene,D gene,clone size,CDR3 protein,CDR3 DNA
TRBV7-3,TRBJ2-3,NA,few,CASSLSRTEGFTDTQYF,TGTGCCAGCAGCTTAAGCCGCACTGAAGGGTTCACAGATACGCAGTATTTT
TRBV4-3,TRBJ2-7,NA,many,CASSQGGDYEQYF,TGCGCCAGCAGCCAAGGAGGAGACTACGAGCAGTACTTC
TRBV3-1,TRBJ2-3,TRBD2,NA,CASSQGAGGPSADTQYF,TGTGCCAGCAGCCAAGGAGCGGGAGGGCCCTCGGCAGATACGCAGTATTTT
TRBV7-6,TRBJ2-2,NA,once,CASCPKNTGELFF,TGTGCCAGCTGCCCCAAAAACACCGGGGAGCTGTTTTTT
TRBV12-3/TRBV12-4,TRBJ2-3,NA,few,CASSLGVRDTQYF,TGTGCCAGCAGTTTAGGGGTACGCGATACGCAGTATTTT
TRBV6-2/TRBV6-3,TRBJ2-1,TRBD2,NA,CASSNSGRSNEQFF,TGTGCCAGCAGCAATAGCGGGAGGTCCAATGAGCAGTTCTTC
TRBV14,TRBJ2-7,NA,few,CASSQDEVWGPGTDEQYF,TGTGCCAGCAGCCAAGATGAGGTTTGGGGTCCCGGGACTGACGAGCAGTACTTC
TRBV11-2,TRBJ1-1,NA,NA,CASSLDPTTKGAFF,TGTGCCAGCAGCTTAGATCCGACTACTAAGGGAGCTTTCTTT
TRBV20-1,TRBJ2-7,TRBD2,NA,CSAERGSSYEQYF,TGCAGTGCTGAGCGGGGGAGCTCCTACGAGCAGTACTTC
TRBV7-9,TRBJ2-7,NA,many,CASSLGHDEQYF,TGTGCCAGCAGCCTAGGGCATGACGAGCAGTACTTC
TRBV6-5,TRBJ2-4,NA,many,CASKRLAKNIQYF,TGTGCCAGCAAGCGGCTAGCCAAAAACATTCAGTACTTC
TRBV4-1,TRBJ2-1,TRBD2,NA,CASSQRSGGYNEQFF,TGCGCCAGCAGCCAGCGAAGCGGGGGTTACAATGAGCAGTTCTTC
TRBV6-7,TRBJ2-2,NA,few,CASSYYLGRDTGELFF,TGTGCCAGCAGTTACTACTTGGGTCGGGACACCGGGGAGCTGTTTTTT
TRBV7-6,TRBJ2-7,NA,NA,CASSLGPGPYEQYF,TGTGCCAGCAGCCTGGGACCGGGACCCTACGAGCAGTACTTC
TRBV30,TRBJ2-5,NA,many,CAWSPGSGQETQYF,TGTGCCTGGAGCCCCGGTTCGGGCCAAGAGACCCAGTACTTC
TRBV25-1,TRBJ2-3,NA,many,CASSTWGADTQYF,TGTGCCAGCAGTACATGGGGGGCAGATACGCAGTATTTT
TRBV12-3/TRBV12-4,TRBJ1-3,NA,NA,CACRKEVTIYF,TGTGCCTGCAGAAAGGAGGTCACCATATATTTT
TRBV7-9,TRBJ2-3,NA,NA,CASSLEGGSTDTQYF,TGTGCCAGCAGCTTAGAAGGGGGGAGCACAGATACGCAGTATTTT
TRBV7-9,TRBJ2-2,NA,NA,CASSLEGWNTGELFF,TGTGCCAGCAGCTTAGAAGGATGGAACACCGGGGAGCTGTTTTTT
TRBV7-9,TRBJ2-2,TRBD2,few,CASSSPPGLAGYNTGELFF,TGTGCCAGCAGCTCCCCGCCGGGACTAGCGGGATACAACACCGGGGAGCTGTTTTTT
TRBV3-1,TRBJ1-5,NA,many,CASSQGFNQPQHF,TGTGCCAGCAGCCAGGGATTTAATCAGCCCCAGCATTTT
TRBV9,TRBJ2-5,NA,few,CASSRDVQETQYF,TGTGCCAGCAGTAGGGACGTACAAGAGACCCAGTACTTC
TRBV20-1,TRBJ1-2,NA,NA,CSARLLMDSNYGYTF,TGCAGTGCTAGACTACTAATGGACAGCAACTATGGCTACACCTTC
TRBV7-2,TRBJ2-1,NA,few,CASSLMPGNSYNEQFF,TGTGCCAGCAGCTTAATGCCGGGGAACTCCTACAATGAGCAGTTCTTC
TRBV4-3,TRBJ2-7,TRBD1,NA,CASSQDGTGPYEQYF,TGCGCCAGCAGCCAAGATGGGACAGGACCCTACGAGCAGTACTTC
TRBV20-1,TRBJ1-2,NA,few,CSAQSFTGNYGYTF,TGCAGTGCCCAGTCGTTTACGGGCAACTATGGCTACACCTTC
TRBV4-3,TRBJ2-7,TRBD1,NA,CASSQWQGANEQYF,TGCGCCAGCAGCCAGTGGCAGGGGGCGAACGAGCAGTACTTC
TRBV6-1,TRBJ2-3,NA,NA,CASSALPQDTQYF,TGTGCCAGCAGTGCACTGCCCCAGGATACGCAGTATTTT
TRBV2,TRBJ2-1,NA,NA,CASSERGSYNERFF,TGTGCCAGCAGTGAACGGGGCTCCTACAATGAGCGGTTCTTC
TRBV6-2/TRBV6-3,TRBJ1-2,NA,few,CASRPEGRSYGYTF,TGTGCCAGCAGGCCGGAGGGACGCTCTTATGGCTACACCTTC
TRBV12-3/TRBV12-4,TRBJ2-5,NA,NA,CASSLGFGGETQYF,TGTGCCAGCAGTCTAGGGTTTGGGGGGGAGACCCAGTACTTC
TRBV27,TRBJ1-1,NA,few,CASSLAPLGVTEAFF,TGTGCCAGCAGTTTAGCCCCTCTTGGGGTGACTGAAGCTTTCTTT
TRBV10-3,TRBJ2-3,NA,NA,CAISEGYSSTDTQYF,TGTGCCATCAGTGAGGGCTACTCTAGCACAGATACGCAGTATTTT
TRBV6-1,TRBJ1-1,TRBD1,NA,CASTGTGKRSTEAFF,TGTGCCAGCACCGGGACAGGGAAAAGGAGTACTGAAGCTTTCTTT
TRBV14,TRBJ2-3,NA,many,CASSQEGLELFDTQYF,TGTGCCAGCAGCCAAGAGGGACTCGAGCTCTTCGATACGCAGTATTTT
TRBV7-8,TRBJ1-1,NA,NA,CASSSPGPRGPDAFF,TGTGCCAGCAGCTCCCCGGGCCCTCGCGGCCCTGACGCTTTCTTT
TRBV6-5,TRBJ2-3,NA,NA,CASSYTSADTRYF,TGTGCCAGCAGTTACACGAGCGCAGATACGCGGTATTTT
TRBV27,TRBJ2-7,NA,NA,CASSLSGGMGHEQYF,TGTGCCAGCAGTTTATCGGGCGGCATGGGGCACGAGCAGTACTTC
TRBV4-3,TRBJ1-1,NA,many,CASSPEDGWPEAFF,TGCGCCAGCAGCCCAGAGGATGGATGGCCTGAAGCTTTCTTT
TRBV29-1,TRBJ1-1,NA,many,CSVVVVNTEAFF,TGCAGCGTTGTGGTTGTGAACACTGAAGCTTTCTTT
TRBV13,TRBJ2-6,NA,few,CVSYKSGQGGFGANVLTF,TGTGTCAGCTACAAATCAGGACAGGGAGGGTTTGGGGCCAACGTCCTGACTTTC
TRBV12-5,TRBJ2-1,NA,NA,CASGLSPPENEQFF,TGTGCTAGTGGTTTGTCCCCTCCTGAGAATGAGCAGTTCTTC
TRBV20-1,TRBJ2-1,NA,NA,CSARDRDMVGNEQFF,TGCAGTGCTAGAGATCGGGATATGGTTGGCAATGAGCAGTTCTTC
TRBV30,TRBJ1-5,NA,few,CAWSPGADQPQHF,TGTGCCTGGAGTCCCGGGGCGGATCAGCCCCAGCATTTT
TRBV4-2,TRBJ2-7,TRBD2,many,CASSPISGTGYEQYF,TGTGCCAGCAGCCCAATTAGCGGGACGGGGTACGAGCAGTACTTC
TRBV20-1,TRBJ2-3,TRBD2,many,CSARGLAETTDTQYF,TGCAGTGCTAGGGGACTAGCGGAGACCACAGATACGCAGTATTTT
TRBV7-2,TRBJ1-5,NA,few,CASSLVVGQPQHF,TGTGCCAGCAGCTTAGTGGTCGGTCAGCCCCAGCATTTT
TRBV20-1,TRBJ2-5,TRBD1,few,CSARDGHRGPAPETQYF,TGCAGTGCTAGAGATGGTCACAGGGGGCCAGCCCCTGAGACCCAGTACTTC
TRBV28,TRBJ2-3,TRBD2,many,CASTKIAGVITDTQYF,TGTGCCAGCACCAAAATAGCGGGCGTTATCACAGATACGCAGTATTTT
TRBV15,TRBJ2-1,NA,few,CATSRADREALGEQFF,TGTGCCACCAGCAGAGCCGACAGGGAGGCCCTGGGAGAGCAGTTCTTC
TRBV20-1,TRBJ1-1,TRBD1,many,CSALPRVDRVYVGDTEAFF,TGCAGTGCCCTCCCCAGGGTGGACAGGGTTTATGTTGGGGACACTGAAGCTTTCTTT
TRBV29-1,TRBJ1-1,NA,many,CSVRPGTYTEAFF,TGCAGCGTCCGGCCAGGCACATACACTGAAGCTTTCTTT
TRBV9,TRBJ2-2,NA,NA,CASSVDQVNTGELFF,TGTGCCAGCAGCGTAGACCAGGTCAACACCGGGGAGCTGTTTTTT